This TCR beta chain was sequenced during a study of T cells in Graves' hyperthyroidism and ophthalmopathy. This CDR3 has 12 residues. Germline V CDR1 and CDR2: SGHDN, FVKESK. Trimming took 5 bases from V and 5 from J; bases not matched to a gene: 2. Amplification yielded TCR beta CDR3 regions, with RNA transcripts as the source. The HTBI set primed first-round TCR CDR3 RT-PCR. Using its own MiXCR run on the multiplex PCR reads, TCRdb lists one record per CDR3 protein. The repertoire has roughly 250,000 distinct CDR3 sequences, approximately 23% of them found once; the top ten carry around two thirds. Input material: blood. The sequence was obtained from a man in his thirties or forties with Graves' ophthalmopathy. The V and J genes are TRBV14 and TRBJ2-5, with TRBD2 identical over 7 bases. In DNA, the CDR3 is TGTGCCAGCAGCGCCGGGGGGGAGACCCAGTACTTC. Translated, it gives CASSAGGETQYF.